This T cell receptor (beta chain) was found in a study of shared clonotypes between healthy human individuals. Study-wide background: Donors had three CD4 naive, three CD4 memory, two CD8 naive and one CD8 memory plate apiece. Study-wide points: Shared clonotypes across all four donors exceeded non-shared ones in generation probability. In general, naive subsets displayed greater estimated richness than memory subsets did.

Germline CDR1 reads MNHEY; CDR2 reads SVGAGI. Trimming pared 7 bases from V and 4 bases from J, leaving 16 bases between. The CDR3 has 14 amino acids. About this clone itself: The antigen remains undetermined.

Under the authors' procedure: There were no quality scores in the junction-only immunoSEQ sequences, so filtering differed. Measured with immunoSEQ multiplex PCR; TCRdb has only the in-frame clones, and not every one. V and J calls and clone size are copied from that table; D and trimming were computed from the DNA. The sample lists approximately 940,000 clones, over 60% occurring once. Material for sequencing was memory CD4+ T cells sorted from blood. Subset of the sample: CD45RA-negative fraction. The rearrangement uses TRBV6-5 and TRBJ1-2; perhaps TRBD1 as D (6 bases). This clonotype was sampled from a man aged 18-30 years in good health. The CDR3 region has the DNA TGTGCCAGCATTTCAACAGGGCATTCCTATGGCTACACCTTC. Translation: CASISTGHSYGYTF.